Listed below are T cell receptor beta chains from one sample, sequenced in a study of radiation and T cells in renal cell carcinoma. Only in-frame clones appear in the TCRdb table, and some are missing; sequencing was by immunoSEQ multiplex PCR. The table includes 30,000 to 40,000 clones, roughly 80% detected once. This sample comprised blood, obtained from a patient whose treatment included radiotherapy and nephrectomy. The receptor source for this set is a man aged 55 to 70 with renal cell carcinoma. Both conserved end residues are part of each CDR3. D genes are given only for firm matches. Expanded clones are given a class, and other clones once, few, many or no size at all.

V gene: TRBV5-1
CDR3 length: 14
D gene: NA
J gene: TRBJ2-1
clone size: NA
CDR3 DNA: TGCGCCAGTCAAACAAACGGGGCTGAGCGTGGGCAGTTCTTC
CDR3 protein: CASQTNGAERGQFF

V gene: TRBV27
CDR3 length: 15
D gene: NA
J gene: TRBJ1-6
clone size: NA
CDR3 DNA: TGTGCCAGCAGTTTGAGCCCGGGGGCGATTTCACCCCTCCACTTT
CDR3 protein: CASSLSPGAISPLHF

V gene: TRBV7-9
CDR3 length: 14
D gene: NA
J gene: TRBJ2-3
clone size: few
CDR3 DNA: TGTGCCAGCAGCTTAGCAACAGAAAGAGATACGCAGTATTTT
CDR3 protein: CASSLATERDTQYF

V gene: TRBV10-3
CDR3 length: 15
D gene: TRBD1
J gene: TRBJ1-1
clone size: NA
CDR3 DNA: TGTGCCATCAGTGGACACAGGGGGGAGGACACTGAAGCTTTCTTT
CDR3 protein: CAISGHRGEDTEAFF

V gene: TRBV7-2
CDR3 length: 15
D gene: TRBD2
J gene: TRBJ2-1
clone size: NA
CDR3 DNA: TGTGCCAGCAGTCACTCCAGCGGGGGGGGCAATGAGCAGTTCTTC
CDR3 protein: CASSHSSGGGNEQFF

V gene: TRBV5-1
CDR3 length: 13
D gene: NA
J gene: TRBJ1-1
clone size: NA
CDR3 DNA: TGCGCCAGCAGGTACGCAGAGAACACTGAAGCTTTCTTT
CDR3 protein: CASRYAENTEAFF

V gene: TRBV13
CDR3 length: 15
D gene: NA
J gene: TRBJ2-1
clone size: NA
CDR3 DNA: TGTGCCAGCAGCCAAACTAAGACCTCCTACAATGAGCAGTTCTTC
CDR3 protein: CASSQTKTSYNEQFF

V gene: TRBV5-6
CDR3 length: 14
D gene: NA
J gene: TRBJ2-2
clone size: NA
CDR3 DNA: TGTGCCAGCAGCTTGTTGTCAGCCACCGGGGAGCTGTTTTTT
CDR3 protein: CASSLLSATGELFF

V gene: TRBV6-5
CDR3 length: 15
D gene: TRBD1
J gene: TRBJ2-2
clone size: NA
CDR3 DNA: TGTGCCAGCACTCTAAGGGGGCAGGTGGCCGGGGAGCTGTTTTTT
CDR3 protein: CASTLRGQVAGELFF

V gene: TRBV5-4
CDR3 length: 16
D gene: TRBD1
J gene: TRBJ2-3
clone size: NA
CDR3 DNA: TGTGCCAGCAGCTTGGGCGGGACAGGGATCACAGATACGCAGTATTTT
CDR3 protein: CASSLGGTGITDTQYF

V gene: TRBV30
CDR3 length: 12
D gene: TRBD1
J gene: TRBJ1-4
clone size: few
CDR3 DNA: TGTGCCTGGGCTGGGACAGGGTCCAGCGTGTTTTTT
CDR3 protein: CAWAGTGSSVFF

V gene: TRBV5-1
CDR3 length: 16
D gene: NA
J gene: TRBJ1-1
clone size: NA
CDR3 DNA: TGCGCCAGCAGCTTGGCCGCACAGTCCATGAACACTGAAGCTTTCTTT
CDR3 protein: CASSLAAQSMNTEAFF

V gene: TRBV10-3
CDR3 length: 15
D gene: TRBD1
J gene: TRBJ1-5
clone size: NA
CDR3 DNA: TGTGCCATCAGTGTGACAGGGGGCTTAGGTCAGCCCCAGCATTTT
CDR3 protein: CAISVTGGLGQPQHF

V gene: TRBV6-6
CDR3 length: 13
D gene: NA
J gene: TRBJ1-2
clone size: few
CDR3 DNA: TGTGCCAGCCCCCAGCCAGGCGGCTATGGCTACACCTTC
CDR3 protein: CASPQPGGYGYTF

V gene: TRBV7-2
CDR3 length: 14
D gene: NA
J gene: TRBJ2-5
clone size: NA
CDR3 DNA: TGTGCCAGCAGCTTAGTTTGGCAGGGTGAGACCCAGTACTTC
CDR3 protein: CASSLVWQGETQYF

V gene: TRBV6-6
CDR3 length: 12
D gene: NA
J gene: TRBJ2-7
clone size: once
CDR3 DNA: TGTGCCAGCAGTTACTCGATGTACGAGCAGTACTTC
CDR3 protein: CASSYSMYEQYF

V gene: TRBV30
CDR3 length: 15
D gene: NA
J gene: TRBJ1-3
clone size: NA
CDR3 DNA: TGTGCCTGGAGTCCAATTGACCTCTCTGGAAGCACCATATATTTT
CDR3 protein: CAWSPIDLSGSTIYF

V gene: TRBV6-1
CDR3 length: 14
D gene: NA
J gene: TRBJ2-1
clone size: NA
CDR3 DNA: TGTGCCAGCAGTGGGCCCCCATTGAAAAATGAGCAGTTCTTC
CDR3 protein: CASSGPPLKNEQFF

V gene: TRBV5-1
CDR3 length: 12
D gene: NA
J gene: TRBJ2-7
clone size: NA
CDR3 DNA: TGCGCCAGCAGCTTGCATCAATACGAGCAGTACTTC
CDR3 protein: CASSLHQYEQYF

V gene: TRBV5-1
CDR3 length: 13
D gene: NA
J gene: TRBJ1-1
clone size: few
CDR3 DNA: TGCGCCAGCAGCGAAGGGATGAACACTGAAGCTTTCTTT
CDR3 protein: CASSEGMNTEAFF

V gene: TRBV27
CDR3 length: 14
D gene: TRBD1
J gene: TRBJ1-2
clone size: NA
CDR3 DNA: TGTGCCAGCAGTTCCCAGACAGGGGAGGGAGGCTACACCTTC
CDR3 protein: CASSSQTGEGGYTF

V gene: TRBV6-5
CDR3 length: 14
D gene: TRBD1
J gene: TRBJ2-7
clone size: NA
CDR3 DNA: TGTGCCAGCAATCCGGACAGGTTCCGCTACGAGCAGTACTTC
CDR3 protein: CASNPDRFRYEQYF

V gene: TRBV5-8
CDR3 length: 14
D gene: NA
J gene: TRBJ2-1
clone size: once
CDR3 DNA: TGTGCCAGCAAGCTTGACTCAGCCTACAATGAGCAGTTCTTC
CDR3 protein: CASKLDSAYNEQFF

V gene: TRBV4-1
CDR3 length: 18
D gene: NA
J gene: TRBJ2-4
clone size: NA
CDR3 DNA: TGCGCCAGCAGCCAGGTACTCGAGACAGGGAGGTCCAAAAACATTCAGTACTTC
CDR3 protein: CASSQVLETGRSKNIQYF

V gene: TRBV7-7
CDR3 length: 15
D gene: NA
J gene: TRBJ2-1
clone size: NA
CDR3 DNA: TGTGCCAGCAGCTTATACGAGTCCCCAAGGAATGAGCAGTTCTTC
CDR3 protein: CASSLYESPRNEQFF

V gene: TRBV7-2
CDR3 length: 16
D gene: TRBD2
J gene: TRBJ2-5
clone size: once
CDR3 DNA: TGTGCCAGCAGCTTAGGGCTAGCGGGAGGGGGGGAGACCCAGTACTTC
CDR3 protein: CASSLGLAGGGETQYF

V gene: TRBV5-1
CDR3 length: 14
D gene: NA
J gene: TRBJ2-7
clone size: once
CDR3 DNA: TGCGCCAGCAGCTTGACGGGGGCAACCTACGAGCAGTACTTC
CDR3 protein: CASSLTGATYEQYF

V gene: TRBV4-2
CDR3 length: 15
D gene: NA
J gene: TRBJ2-2
clone size: NA
CDR3 DNA: TGTGCCAGCAGCCAAGGACAAGCTAACACCGGGGAGCTGTTTTTT
CDR3 protein: CASSQGQANTGELFF

V gene: TRBV19
CDR3 length: 15
D gene: TRBD1
J gene: TRBJ1-5
clone size: NA
CDR3 DNA: TGTGCCTCCCACCGGACAGGGAATAGCAATCAGCCCCAGCATTTT
CDR3 protein: CASHRTGNSNQPQHF

V gene: TRBV19
CDR3 length: 14
D gene: NA
J gene: TRBJ2-1
clone size: NA
CDR3 DNA: TGTGCCAGTAGTATAGCTGGGGGGGCAAATGAGCAGTTCTTC
CDR3 protein: CASSIAGGANEQFF

V gene: TRBV2
CDR3 length: 12
D gene: NA
J gene: TRBJ2-7
clone size: NA
CDR3 DNA: TGTGCCAGCAGTGTAGTAAGGTACGAGCAGTACTTC
CDR3 protein: CASSVVRYEQYF

V gene: TRBV5-1
CDR3 length: 14
D gene: NA
J gene: TRBJ2-6
clone size: NA
CDR3 DNA: TGCGCCAGCAGCTCCGACTCTGGGGCCAACGTCCTGACTTTC
CDR3 protein: CASSSDSGANVLTF

V gene: TRBV7-6
CDR3 length: 16
D gene: TRBD2
J gene: TRBJ2-2
clone size: few
CDR3 DNA: TGTGCCAGCAGCTTAGCGGCTAGCGGGAGCACCGGGGAGCTGTTTTTT
CDR3 protein: CASSLAASGSTGELFF

V gene: TRBV4-1
CDR3 length: 16
D gene: TRBD2
J gene: TRBJ2-3
clone size: NA
CDR3 DNA: TGCGCCAGCAGCCCCCGACTAGCTGCTAGCACAGATACGCAGTATTTT
CDR3 protein: CASSPRLAASTDTQYF

V gene: TRBV11-2
CDR3 length: 15
D gene: NA
J gene: TRBJ2-2
clone size: NA
CDR3 DNA: TGTGCCAGCAGCTTACACGGGGGGCAGAGCGGGGAGCTGTTTTTT
CDR3 protein: CASSLHGGQSGELFF

V gene: TRBV27
CDR3 length: 16
D gene: TRBD1
J gene: TRBJ1-1
clone size: NA
CDR3 DNA: TGTGCCAGCAGTTTATCGGCGGACAGGGAGAACACTGAAGCTTTCTTT
CDR3 protein: CASSLSADRENTEAFF

V gene: TRBV7-2
CDR3 length: 14
D gene: NA
J gene: TRBJ1-6
clone size: NA
CDR3 DNA: TGTGCCAGCAGCCCACTCGAGGTGATTTCACCCCTCCACTTT
CDR3 protein: CASSPLEVISPLHF

V gene: TRBV19
CDR3 length: 13
D gene: NA
J gene: TRBJ1-1
clone size: once
CDR3 DNA: TGTGCCAGTAGTACCCGGGAGGGGGAGCGAGCTTTCTTT
CDR3 protein: CASSTREGERAFF